This TCR beta chain was identified in a study of regulatory T cells in long-lasting Graves disease. Study context: It was over 5 years of antithyroid drugs, with positive TSH receptor antibodies, that meant persistent Graves' disease. The study's findings and limits: Only a small sample size was used, which may have cut accuracy.

Described time point: persistent/refractory GD, antithyroid drugs over 5 years with positive TRAb. From RNA extracted from PBMCs, the TCR library was made. By American Thyroid Association guidelines, Graves' disease was diagnosed in the cohort. Germline V lookup: CDR1 DFQATT, CDR2 SNEGSKA (reference sequence). V was pared by 6 bases and J by 10 bases, with 14 bases of the junction left unmatched. The CDR3 spans 15 residues. Through Arm-PCR of CDR3 regions and iRepertoire HTBI primers, TCR beta libraries were built. MiXCR, run by TCRdb on the multiplex PCR reads, gives a single entry per CDR3 protein. This sample yields about 430,000 distinct CDR3 sequences, of which under 25% are seen a single time; 13% to 15% belongs to the top ten. With respect to this clonotype: The antigen remains unidentified.

The chain combines TRBV20-1 with TRBJ2-1; 11 nucleotides agree with TRBD2. This TCR derives from a female donor with Graves disease. Source: peripheral blood mononuclear cells (PBMCs), taken when the disease was refractory, from a patient treated with antithyroid drugs. CDR3 amino acids: CSAQLSGRAWGEQFF. CDR3 nucleotides: TGCAGTGCACAGCTTAGCGGGAGGGCCTGGGGGGAGCAGTTCTTC.